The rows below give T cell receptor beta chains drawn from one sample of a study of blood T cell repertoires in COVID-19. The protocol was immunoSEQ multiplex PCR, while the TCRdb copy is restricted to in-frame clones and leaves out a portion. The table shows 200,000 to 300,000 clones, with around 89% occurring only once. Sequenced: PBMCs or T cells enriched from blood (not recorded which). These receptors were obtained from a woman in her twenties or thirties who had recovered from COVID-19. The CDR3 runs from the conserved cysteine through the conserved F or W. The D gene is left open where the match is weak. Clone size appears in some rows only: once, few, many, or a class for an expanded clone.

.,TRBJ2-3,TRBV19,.,CASSIGSSGLTDTQYF,TGTGCCAGTAGTATAGGATCCAGCGGGCTCACAGATACGCAGTATTTT
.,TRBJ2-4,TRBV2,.,CASQSGFLAKNIQYF,TGTGCCAGCCAGAGCGGGTTTTTAGCCAAAAACATTCAGTACTTC
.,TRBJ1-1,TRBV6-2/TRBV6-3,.,CASSQFGATTEAFF,TGTGCCAGCAGTCAGTTTGGAGCCACCACTGAAGCTTTCTTT
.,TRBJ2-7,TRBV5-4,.,CASSLSLAYEQYF,TGTGCCAGCAGCTTGTCCCTCGCCTACGAGCAGTACTTC
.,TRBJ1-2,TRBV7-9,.,CASSLEGGYGYTF,TGTGCCAGCAGCTTAGAAGGAGGGTATGGCTACACCTTC
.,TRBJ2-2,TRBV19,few,CASGGGVSFTGELFF,TGTGCCAGTGGGGGAGGAGTTTCGTTCACCGGGGAGCTGTTTTTT
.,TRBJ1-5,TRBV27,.,CASSLVRNQPQHF,TGTGCCAGCAGTTTAGTGAGGAATCAGCCCCAGCATTTT
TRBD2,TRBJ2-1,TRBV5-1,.,CASSLEGLLADNEQFF,TGCGCCAGCAGCTTGGAGGGGCTTCTAGCGGACAATGAGCAGTTCTTC
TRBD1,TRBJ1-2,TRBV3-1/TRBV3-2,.,CASSQELGQGAGYTF,TGTGCCAGCAGCCAAGAATTGGGACAGGGGGCTGGCTACACCTTC
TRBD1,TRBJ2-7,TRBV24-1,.,CATSDDAGGYEQYF,TGTGCCACCAGTGATGATGCAGGGGGCTACGAGCAGTACTTC
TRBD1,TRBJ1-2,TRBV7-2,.,CASSFQPEGAQGYTF,TGTGCCAGCAGCTTTCAACCCGAGGGGGCGCAGGGCTACACCTTC
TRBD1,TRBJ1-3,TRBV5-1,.,CASSLETTGLGPIYF,TGCGCCAGCAGCTTGGAAACGACAGGGCTCGGACCCATATATTTT
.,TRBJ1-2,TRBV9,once,CASSVGDTANYGYTF,TGTGCCAGCAGCGTAGGAGACACAGCTAACTATGGCTACACCTTC
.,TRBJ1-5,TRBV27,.,CASSLGGYRSNQPQHF,TGTGCCAGCAGTTTAGGGGGGTATCGTAGCAATCAGCCCCAGCATTTT
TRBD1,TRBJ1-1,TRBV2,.,CASTGTGWEGTEAFF,TGTGCCAGCACCGGGACAGGGTGGGAAGGAACTGAAGCTTTCTTT
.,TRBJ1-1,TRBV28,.,CASSPTVNTEAFF,TGTGCCAGCAGCCCCACGGTGAACACTGAAGCTTTCTTT
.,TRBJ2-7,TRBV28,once,CASTPRGYEQYF,TGTGCCAGCACCCCCAGGGGCTACGAGCAGTACTTC
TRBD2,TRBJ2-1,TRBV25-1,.,CASGQRDSYNEQFF,TGTGCCAGCGGCCAGCGGGACTCCTACAATGAGCAGTTCTTC
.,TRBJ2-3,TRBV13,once,CASNARGTDTQYF,TGTGCCAGCAACGCCCGGGGCACAGATACGCAGTATTTT
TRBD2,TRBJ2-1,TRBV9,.,CASSVISGGANNEQFF,TGTGCCAGCAGCGTCATAAGCGGGGGGGCGAACAATGAGCAGTTCTTC
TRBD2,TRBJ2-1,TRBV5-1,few,CASSRTTSGSYNEQFF,TGCGCCAGCAGTCGGACGACTAGCGGGAGCTACAATGAGCAGTTCTTC
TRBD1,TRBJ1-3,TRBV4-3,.,CASSRTTGGPGNTIYF,TGCGCCAGCAGCCGTACTACAGGGGGCCCTGGAAACACCATATATTTT
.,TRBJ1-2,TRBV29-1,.,CSVENRAYYGYTF,TGCAGCGTTGAGAACAGGGCTTACTATGGCTACACCTTC
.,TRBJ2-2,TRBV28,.,CASSFLFGVQARELFF,TGTGCCAGCAGTTTCCTGTTTGGAGTACAAGCCCGGGAGCTGTTTTTT
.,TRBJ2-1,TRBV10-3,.,CAISEYRWDNEQFF,TGTGCCATCAGTGAGTACAGGTGGGACAATGAGCAGTTCTTC
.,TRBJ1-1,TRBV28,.,CASSRQGSGGAFF,TGTGCCAGCAGCCGGCAGGGTTCGGGGGGAGCTTTCTTT
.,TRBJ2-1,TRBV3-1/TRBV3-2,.,CASSPPFGYNEQFF,TGTGCCAGCAGCCCCCCATTCGGCTACAATGAGCAGTTCTTC
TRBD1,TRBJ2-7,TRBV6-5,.,CASRERLGTGVEQYF,TGTGCCAGCAGAGAGAGGTTGGGGACAGGAGTCGAGCAGTACTTC
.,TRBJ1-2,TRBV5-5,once,CASSSSLRGNYGYTF,TGTGCCAGCAGCTCGAGTCTGCGAGGAAACTATGGCTACACCTTC
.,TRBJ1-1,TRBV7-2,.,CASSLKLGQGNTEAFF,TGTGCCAGCAGCTTGAAATTGGGCCAGGGGAACACTGAAGCTTTCTTT
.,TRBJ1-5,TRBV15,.,CATSRGLEGNQPQHF,TGTGCCACCAGCAGGGGACTAGAAGGCAATCAGCCCCAGCATTTT
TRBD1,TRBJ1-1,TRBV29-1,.,CSVRLSGQSNTEAFF,TGCAGCGTCAGACTCTCGGGACAGTCGAACACTGAAGCTTTCTTT
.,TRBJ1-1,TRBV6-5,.,CASSYSSSSYTEAFF,TGTGCCAGCAGTTACTCCTCGAGTTCTTACACTGAAGCTTTCTTT